What follows are 20 T cell receptor beta chains derived from one specimen sequenced in a study of blood T cell repertoires in COVID-19. TCRdb's table, derived via immunoSEQ multiplex PCR, lists solely in-frame clones and lacks some. Of about 320,000 clones listed, about 85% are singletons. What was sequenced was PBMCs or T cells enriched from blood (not recorded which). The receptors here all came from a woman in her 30s who had been exposed to COVID-19.

This rearrangement joins TRBV11-2 to TRBJ2-7; no clear D gene. The CDR3 extends over 14 amino acids. Trimming took 3 bases from V and 1 from J, leaving 10 bases between them. The germline V gene has CDR1 SGHAT and CDR2 FQNNGV. CDR3 in DNA: TGTGCCAGCAGCTTTGTACTACCTTCCTACGAGCAGTACTTC. Translated, it gives CASSFVLPSYEQYF.

The chain links TRBV2 to TRBJ1-4; a weak D match, TRBD1 (6 bases). Germline loops: CDR1 SNHLY, CDR2 FYNNEI. The CDR3 sequence is 14 residues long. V was trimmed by 6 bases and J by 5 bases, leaving 13 bases between them. In DNA form, the CDR3 reads TGTGCCAGCAGACGACAGGTACCCAATGAAAAACTGTTTTTT. Amino acid sequence: CASRRQVPNEKLFF.

V gene TRBV27 combines with J gene TRBJ2-1; 7 bases line up with TRBD1. The germline V gene has CDR1 MNHEY and CDR2 SMNVEV (reference sequence). CDR3 length equals 16 residues. The V gene end was trimmed by 5 bases and the J gene end by 0 bases; junction bases not matched to a gene: 7. The CDR3, as DNA: TGTGCCAGCAGTCCCTGGGGACAGAGCTCCTACAATGAGCAGTTCTTC. Its protein is CASSPWGQSSYNEQFF.

This chain connects TRBV4-1 to TRBJ1-5; 7 nucleotides match TRBD1. This CDR3 has 17 residues. CDR1 is MGHRA and CDR2 is YSYEKL in the germline V gene. Trimming at V came to 0 bases and at J to 0 bases, leaving 5 bases not matched to a gene. The CDR3 loop reads CASSQDPGQYSNQPQHF. The DNA of the CDR3 is TGCGCCAGCAGCCAAGATCCGGGACAGTATAGCAATCAGCCCCAGCATTTT.

This clone was seen only a few times. For the CDR3, the DNA is TGTGCCTGGAGTCTAACAGGGGGAAGGGAGACCCAGTACTTC. It yields the protein CAWSLTGGRETQYF. The genes are TRBV30 and TRBJ2-5, with 8 bases aligning to TRBD1. The CDR3 spans 14 residues. The V gene end was trimmed by 2 bases and the J gene end by 5 bases; junction bases not matched to a gene: 7. Germline lookup yields CDR1 GTSNPN and CDR2 SVGIG (reference sequence).

This clone was seen just once. This sequence joins TRBV11-2 and TRBJ2-7; the D gene is possibly TRBD2 (5 bases). V gave up 7 bases and J gave up 1 base, with 14 bases separating them. The CDR3 extends over 14 amino acids. Germline values: CDR1 SGHAT, CDR2 FQNNGV. In DNA, the CDR3 is TGTGCCAGCAATTACCCAGGAGGTTCCTACGAGCAGTACTTC. This translates into CASNYPGGSYEQYF.

The V gene is TRBV4-1, the J gene TRBJ1-2; D gene unclear. The CDR3 extends over 13 amino acids. Between the trimmed V and J ends, which lost 2 bases and 2 bases, there was a span of 6 bases. CDR1 MGHRA and CDR2 YSYEKL come from the germline V gene. The DNA for the CDR3 is TGCGCCAGCAGCCAATCGGAGAACTATGGCTACACCTTC. This encodes CASSQSENYGYTF.

This clone was detected only once. The chain uses TRBV5-1 and TRBJ1-1, with TRBD1 matching over 10 bases. V gave up 2 bases and J gave up 0 bases; unmatched junction bases: 7. The germline V gene encodes CDR1 SGHRS and CDR2 YFSETQ. The CDR3 is 17 amino acids. The CDR3 DNA reads as TGCGCCAGCAGCTTCGCCGGGACAGGGGTGATGAACACTGAAGCTTTCTTT. This translates into CASSFAGTGVMNTEAFF.

The J gene is TRBJ2-1, the V gene TRBV9; 9 bases fit TRBD2. V dropped 2 bases and J dropped 3; count of bases not matched to a gene: 12. The CDR3 has 18 amino acids. The germline V gene has CDR1 SGDLS and CDR2 YYNGEE. The CDR3 nucleotides are TGTGCCAGCAGCGTCGGAGGTGCTAGCGGGGCCATCTACAATGAGCAGTTCTTC. Protein: CASSVGGASGAIYNEQFF.

The V call is TRBV7-2, the J call TRBJ2-4, with TRBD2 as a possible D gene (6 bases). Germline CDR1 is SGHTA and CDR2 is FQGNSA. With 1 base removed from V and 0 bases from J, the gap between germline ends came to 10 bases. The CDR3 covers 16 residues. The CDR3 DNA reads TGTGCCAGCAGCTTAGATCGGGGGAGAGCCAAAAACATTCAGTACTTC. Its protein product is CASSLDRGRAKNIQYF.

CDR3 loop: CASSFTGYGYTF. CDR3 DNA: TGTGCCAGCAGCTTTACAGGGTATGGCTACACCTTC. This chain uses TRBV12-3 or TRBV12-4 with TRBJ1-2, with TRBD1 as a possible D gene (6 bases). Deletions cut 6 bases from V and 5 bases from J, with 10 bases between. The CDR3 length is 12 residues.

The rearrangement links TRBV4-2 to TRBJ2-1; the D is unclear. CDR1 and CDR2 (germline): LGHNA, YNFKEQ. Deletions cut 1 base from V and 7 bases from J, with 11 bases between. CDR3 length: 14 amino acids. Written as DNA, the CDR3 is TGTGCCAGCAGCCAAGTTCTAAGCGCGAATGAGCAGTTCTTC. Translation: CASSQVLSANEQFF.

CDR3 sequence reads: CASLTVLSYNSPLHF. The CDR3 bases are TGTGCCAGCTTGACAGTTCTCTCCTATAATTCACCCCTCCACTTT. The chain joins TRBV28 to TRBJ1-6; possible D gene TRBD1, 5 bases. Looked up from germline, CDR1 is MDHEN and CDR2 is SYDVKM. The CDR3 covers 15 residues. Trimming left V 8 bases short and J 0 bases short, with 11 bases between.

This chain connects TRBV12-3 or TRBV12-4 to TRBJ1-1; 7 bases align to TRBD1. This CDR3 has 13 amino acids. V lost 10 bases, J lost 2 bases, and 7 bases stayed unmatched. The CDR3, as DNA: TGTGCCACCTCTCGACAGGGTAACACTGAAGCTTTCTTT. Amino acids: CATSRQGNTEAFF.

The chain is built from TRBV30 and TRBJ1-2, with TRBD1 matching 7 bases. Trimming at V came to 5 bases and at J to 3 bases, leaving 6 bases not matched to a gene. Per the germline V gene, CDR1 is GTSNPN and CDR2 is SVGIG (reference sequence). This CDR3 comprises 13 residues. CDR3 bases: TGTGCCTGGTTTCAGGGGGGCGACTATGGCTACACCTTC. It specifies CAWFQGGDYGYTF. Full variable domain (missing parts from reference TRBV30 and TRBJ1-2): SQTIHQWPATLVQPVGSPLSLECTVEGTSNPNLYWYRQAAGRGLQLLFYSVGIGQISSEVPQNLSASRPQDRQFILSSKKLLLSDSGFYLCAWFQGGDYGYTFGSGTRLTVV.

This clone came up once. The J gene is TRBJ2-1, the V gene TRBV7-9; D gene unclear. The V gene's germline CDR1 is SEHNR and CDR2 FQNEAQ (reference sequence). V was trimmed by 3 bases and J by 8 bases, leaving 17 bases between them. The CDR3 is 15 residues long. The CDR3, as DNA: TGTGCCAGCAGCTTTAACTATGGTTTATCGTATGAGCAGTTCTTC. Its protein product is CASSFNYGLSYEQFF.

The rearrangement links TRBV27 to TRBJ2-7, with 12 positions matching TRBD2. V was pared by 3 bases and J by 7 bases, with 10 bases of the junction left unmatched. Per germline, CDR1 MNHEY and CDR2 SMNVEV (reference sequence). This CDR3 region has 16 residues. The CDR3 is CASSFRGLAGGPEQYF. DNA for the CDR3: TGTGCCAGCAGTTTTAGGGGCCTAGCGGGAGGGCCTGAGCAGTACTTC.

CDR3 DNA: TGTGCCAGCCGTCCCATCCCTAGCGTCGACAATGAGCAGTTCTTC. It specifies CASRPIPSVDNEQFF. The chain employs TRBV12-1 and TRBJ2-1; the DNA was not compared with TRBD2, the D call given in the table. TRBV12-1 is labeled a pseudogene. This CDR3 has 15 residues.

The chain joins TRBV24-1 to TRBJ2-1, with D unresolved. V was trimmed by 4 bases and J by 4 bases, leaving 4 bases between them. Germline CDR1 KGHDR, CDR2 SFDVKD. The CDR3 is 12 amino acids. The CDR3 sequence is CATSDSYNEQFF. DNA for the CDR3: TGTGCCACCAGTGACTCTTACAATGAGCAGTTCTTC.

This rearrangement joins TRBV28 to TRBJ1-5; D is unresolved. The V end lost 6 bases, the J end lost 4 bases, and 10 bases lay between the germline ends. Germline CDR1 reads MDHEN; CDR2 reads SYDVKM. CDR3 length: 13 amino acids. CDR3 sequence (DNA): TGTGCCAGCAGGAGGTCTCCAAATCAGCCCCAGCATTTT. It translates to CASRRSPNQPQHF.